The present entry profiles one T cell receptor (beta chain) with its context. Its antigen remains unidentified. CDR1 and CDR2 (germline): MDHEN, SYDVKM. V lost 7 bases to trimming and J lost 1 base, with 13 bases between them. The length of the CDR3 is 14 residues. The sample comes from a study of CD8+CD57+ T cells in acquired aplastic anemia. Patients selected for sequencing had displayed CD8+CD57+ cell expansion by flow cytometry. Investigators profiled TCR beta VDJ and CDR3 from genomic DNA template. TCRdb reprocessed the reads with MiXCR, giving one entry per CDR3 protein. Altogether some 160,000 distinct CDR3 sequences are present, less than 50% being singletons, with the ten largest covering about 30%. Study-wide findings and caveats: Patients and controls had in common 25 to 35 CD8+ CDR3 sequences.

Sample: sorted CD4+, CD8+, or CD8+CD57+ T cells (not recorded which) from PBMCs. This chain uses TRBV28 with TRBJ1-1; D not resolved. The clonotype comes from a human donor with aplastic anemia. The CDR3 region is CASTFASTNTEAFF. CDR3 sequence (DNA): TGTGCCAGCACATTTGCTTCGACGAACACTGAAGCTTTCTTT.